This note documents a single T cell receptor (beta chain) sequence. This clonotype was counted ten times or more. Its antigen specificity is not known. Qualities for individual bases were not recorded, and no much larger clone is one base off. The library was generated by RT-PCR. The sequencing machine was an Illumina HiSeq 2500. Using fastp at Q25 and MiXCR, TCRdb reprocessed the public reads and kept productive beta chains. Records with the same CDR3 protein are collapsed into one entry carrying the most frequent genes and DNA. The sample table lists about 570,000 distinct CDR3 sequences, approximately 10% of them with a count of one. Approximately 11% of the sample is held by the ten biggest clonotypes. The sample originates from a study of response to subunit inactivated influenza vaccine (dated by TCRdb to the late 2010s). Looking at the study overall: The study used deep quantitative T cell receptor repertoire profiling to track responses to a trivalent subunit inactivated influenza vaccine. Paper-wide results and their limitations: The authors proposed that each seasonal influenza vaccination may bring in only a limited number of new T cells.

Germline trimming: 1 base from V, 5 bases from J; junction bases outside gene matches: 7. Its CDR3 holds 16 amino acids, cysteine through phenylalanine. Only CDR3 DNA is held: 48 bases, read in frame from base 1. Taken from the germline V gene (reference sequence), the CDR1 and CDR2 loops are SEHNR and FQNEAQ. Another study also made use of these data, one on T cells expressing NK-cell markers. As that second paper reports: The TCR beta cDNA libraries were made using 5'RACE template switching, a step that added both a universal primer site and unique molecular identifiers. Under 10 donors provided sorted CD3+CD56+NKG2C+, CD3+CD56+NKG2C- and CD3+CD56-NKG2C+ T-cell subsets, whose TCR beta-chain repertoires were profiled. Among the eight sequenced donors, seven were HCMV-seropositive and one was HCMV-seronegative. In several experiments an anti-gammadeltaTCR antibody was added to restrict sorting to alphabetaTCR-expressing T cells. In six or seven donors, the dominant CD3+CD56+NKG2C+ clonotypes ranked among the top 10 CD8+ clonotypes, making up about 1.0-7.5% of CD8+ T cells. Those dominant clonotypes were again the most abundant among CD3+CD56-NKG2C+ cells in a handful of donors, at roughly 25-65%. Whether the expanded NKG2C-expressing T cell clones were specific for HCMV antigens remained unclear. The study sequenced eight donors, all healthy volunteers chosen at random: three men and five women. A commercial ELISA kit detecting HCMV-specific IgG in serum was used to determine HCMV serostatus. Peripheral blood mononuclear cells were isolated from blood by Ficoll density gradient centrifugation. For about six donors, bulk peripheral blood T-cell repertoires were also sequenced from unsorted PBMC. cDNA synthesis was primed from the TCR beta constant segment and was followed by two successive PCR amplification steps. The libraries were sequenced on Illumina HiSeq 2000/2500, MiSeq or NextSeq, producing 2 x 150 bp reads. Reads were demultiplexed and grouped by UMI with MIGEC, and clonotypes were assembled and quantified with MiTCR. To exclude erroneous sequences, only TCR cDNA sequences supported by at least two reads were retained. Downstream repertoire analysis used the tcR package, and clonotypes were matched across fractions by CDR3 nucleotide sequence plus V segment. VDJmatch was used to annotate antigen specificity against VDJdb, with one amino acid substitution allowed in CDR3.

The chain was built from TRBV7-9 and TRBJ2-1; 8 central bases correspond to TRBD2. This clonotype was sampled from a man in his forties or fifties who received an inactivated influenza vaccine. Donor details come from another sample of the same person, matched by shared clones. The sample in question was PBMCs from blood, obtained on the day of vaccination. For the CDR3, the sequence is CASSLGSGMENNEQFF. At the DNA level, the sequence is TGTGCCAGCAGCTTAGGTAGCGGGATGGAAAACAATGAGCAGTTCTTC.